Listed below are T cell receptor beta chains from one sample, sequenced in a study of T-cell memory formation after mild COVID-19. TCRdb independently ran MiXCR on the 5' RACE reads; one entry per CDR3 protein. This sample has about 280,000 distinct CDR3 sequences; 8.2% occur once, and the top ten carry under 25%. Sequencing used PBMCs or a T cell subset sorted from them (not recorded which). All receptors derive from a man between 18 and 35 years old who had mild COVID-19 (a few samples of this study predate the infection). Cell type and time point are not known. CDR3s include the opening cysteine and the closing phenylalanine or tryptophan. The order of the fields is J gene, clone size, V gene, D gene, CDR3 protein, CDR3 DNA. The D gene is left open where the match is weak. Expanded clones get a size class; other rows say once, few or many, or leave the size out.

TRBJ1-1 NA TRBV7-2 NA CASRLPGSSESNTEAFF TGTGCCAGCAGGCTACCTGGGTCTTCAGAGTCGAACACTGAAGCTTTCTTT
TRBJ2-1 NA TRBV7-2 TRBD2 CASSLTHVAGGYNEQFF TGTGCCAGCAGCCTGACTCATGTAGCGGGGGGATACAATGAGCAGTTCTTC
TRBJ2-3 few TRBV5-1 TRBD2 CASSTGLAGTDTQYF TGCGCCAGCAGCACCGGACTAGCGGGGACAGATACGCAGTATTTT
TRBJ1-2 few TRBV10-3 NA CAISGAGYGYTF TGTGCCATCAGTGGCGCGGGGTATGGCTACACCTTC
TRBJ1-1 NA TRBV20-1 TRBD1 CSARDSALGQTRLNTEAFF TGCAGTGCTAGAGATTCAGCTCTGGGACAGACCCGCCTGAACACTGAAGCTTTCTTT
TRBJ2-3 many TRBV5-1 TRBD1 CASAGTGELGDTQYF TGCGCCAGCGCCGGGACAGGGGAGCTGGGAGATACGCAGTATTTT
TRBJ1-2 many TRBV6-5 NA CASSPWAVDGYTF TGTGCCAGCAGCCCTTGGGCAGTGGATGGCTACACCTTC
TRBJ2-5 NA TRBV5-1 NA CASSFVPAGLQETEYF TGCGCCAGCAGCTTCGTCCCGGCAGGCTTACAAGAGACCGAGTACTTC
TRBJ1-1 NA TRBV5-1 TRBD1 CARCATTGEAFF TGCGCCAGATGCGCCACGACAGGGGAAGCTTTCTTT
TRBJ2-4 many TRBV5-1 TRBD1 CASSLGQGINIQYF TGCGCCAGCAGCCTAGGACAGGGAATCAACATTCAGTACTTC
TRBJ1-1 many TRBV3-1 NA CASSQRTQNTEAFF TGTGCCAGCAGCCAAAGGACACAGAACACTGAAGCTTTCTTT
TRBJ2-3 NA TRBV19 TRBD2 CASRLAGDTQYF TGTGCCAGTAGGCTAGCGGGGGATACGCAGTATTTT
TRBJ1-1 few TRBV5-1 NA CASSLNTGSTEAFF TGCGCCAGCAGCTTGAACACAGGGAGTACTGAAGCTTTCTTT
TRBJ2-7 many TRBV20-1 TRBD1 CSAPKGTGEAEQYF TGCAGTGCCCCAAAAGGGACAGGGGAAGCCGAGCAGTACTTC
TRBJ1-1 many TRBV24-1 NA CATSEPGGTEAFF TGTGCCACCAGTGAGCCAGGAGGGACTGAAGCTTTCTTT
TRBJ2-2 NA TRBV7-8 TRBD1 CASTQLPGQGLAGELFF TGTGCCAGCACCCAATTACCCGGACAGGGGTTGGCCGGGGAGCTGTTTTTT
TRBJ1-3 few TRBV12-3/TRBV12-4 TRBD1 CASSSGTGGNTIYF TGTGCCAGCAGTTCCGGGACAGGAGGAAACACCATATATTTT
TRBJ2-6 many TRBV20-1 NA CSASRDSGANVLTF TGCAGTGCTAGTAGGGATTCAGGGGCCAACGTCCTGACTTTC
TRBJ1-3 few TRBV6-5 NA CASSYSPPRTYSSGNTIYF TGTGCCAGCAGTTACTCTCCCCCTAGGACTTACAGCTCTGGAAACACCATATATTTT
TRBJ1-2 many TRBV10-2 NA CASSEGKGLYGYTF TGCGCCAGCAGTGAGGGGAAGGGGCTATATGGCTACACCTTC
TRBJ2-2 few TRBV6-5 TRBD2 CASSPPGLAGSGELFF TGTGCCAGCAGTCCGCCGGGACTAGCAGGATCCGGGGAGCTGTTTTTT
TRBJ2-2 many TRBV28 NA CASSLGGGGTGELFF TGTGCCAGCAGTTTAGGGGGTGGAGGCACCGGGGAGCTGTTTTTT
TRBJ1-1 few TRBV12-3/TRBV12-4 NA CASSLAPGGMNTEAFF TGTGCCAGCAGTTTAGCGCCCGGGGGCATGAACACTGAAGCTTTCTTT
TRBJ2-3 many TRBV5-1 NA CASSLVEGGSDTQYF TGCGCCAGCAGCCTCGTCGAGGGAGGTTCGGATACGCAGTATTTT
TRBJ1-1 few TRBV20-1 TRBD1 CSARLDRDIAFF TGCAGTGCTAGGCTAGACAGGGACATAGCTTTCTTT
TRBJ2-7 NA TRBV2 TRBD2 CASGIGGGLYEQYF TGTGCCAGCGGTATTGGCGGGGGGCTGTACGAGCAGTACTTC
TRBJ2-3 NA TRBV7-8 NA CASSSDRTDTQYF TGTGCCAGCAGCTCCGATAGGACAGATACGCAGTATTTT
TRBJ2-3 many TRBV3-1 TRBD2 CASSQSGGISDTQYF TGTGCCAGCAGCCAAAGCGGGGGTATTTCAGATACGCAGTATTTT
TRBJ2-5 few TRBV7-2 NA CASSLVRRETQYF TGTGCCAGCAGCTTAGTTCGGCGGGAGACCCAGTACTTC
TRBJ1-6 few TRBV20-1 NA CSARDSELSSYNSPLHF TGCAGTGCTAGAGATTCAGAACTGAGCTCCTATAATTCACCCCTCCACTTT
TRBJ2-1 many TRBV6-1 NA CASSPRNNEQFF TGTGCCAGCAGTCCGAGGAACAATGAGCAGTTCTTC
TRBJ2-2 few TRBV7-9 NA CASSRALGDTGELFF TGTGCCAGCAGCAGGGCATTAGGGGACACCGGGGAGCTGTTTTTT
TRBJ1-2 NA TRBV30 NA CAWRRVDNYGYTF TGTGCCTGGAGGCGGGTGGATAACTATGGCTACACCTTC
TRBJ2-7 few TRBV12-3/TRBV12-4 NA CASSHAYEQYF TGTGCCAGCAGTCACGCGTACGAGCAGTACTTC
TRBJ2-2 few TRBV20-1 NA CSAREMTGIAGELFF TGCAGTGCTAGAGAGATGACGGGTATAGCCGGGGAGCTGTTTTTT
TRBJ2-5 NA TRBV15 NA CATSRDRGAGETQYF TGTGCCACCAGCAGAGACAGGGGCGCGGGGGAGACCCAGTACTTC
TRBJ1-6 many TRBV5-1 NA CASSLDTYNSPLHF TGCGCCAGCAGCTTGGACACCTATAATTCACCCCTCCACTTT
TRBJ2-1 many TRBV5-5 TRBD1 CASGQGANINEQFF TGTGCCAGCGGACAGGGGGCCAATATTAATGAGCAGTTCTTC
TRBJ2-3 few TRBV9 NA CASSVVGGASTDTQYF TGTGCCAGCAGCGTAGTCGGCGGGGCGAGCACAGATACGCAGTATTTT
TRBJ1-2 few TRBV2 NA CAGGSNYGYTF TGTGCCGGAGGCTCTAACTATGGCTACACCTTC
TRBJ1-2 NA TRBV5-1 NA CASSLSPDGGYTF TGCGCCAGCAGCTTGTCACCAGATGGTGGCTACACCTTC
TRBJ2-5 few TRBV7-9 TRBD2 CASSLALAGIQETQYF TGTGCCAGCAGCTTAGCGCTAGCGGGTATCCAAGAGACCCAGTACTTC
TRBJ2-7 NA TRBV3-1 TRBD1 CASSQGGTGYF TGTGCCAGCAGCCAAGGAGGGACAGGGTACTTC
TRBJ1-1 NA TRBV6-5 NA CASSYKTGMNTEAFF TGTGCCAGCAGTTACAAGACAGGTATGAACACTGAAGCTTTCTTT
TRBJ2-6 NA TRBV9 TRBD1 CASSGDRGGLTSSGANVLTF TGTGCCAGCAGTGGGGACAGGGGCGGCCTTACGAGCTCTGGGGCCAACGTCCTGACTTTC
TRBJ2-1 many TRBV7-3 TRBD2 CASSLSGGSSYNEQFF TGTGCCAGCAGCTTAAGCGGGGGGAGCTCCTACAATGAGCAGTTCTTC
TRBJ1-6 few TRBV3-1 NA CASSQAQGKGSPLHF TGTGCCAGCAGCCAAGCACAGGGCAAAGGATCACCCCTCCACTTT
TRBJ2-7 few TRBV20-1 NA CSARAAGQTYEQYF TGCAGTGCTAGAGCCGCGGGACAGACCTACGAGCAGTACTTC
TRBJ1-2 NA TRBV12-3/TRBV12-4 NA CASSFGRGGGYTF TGTGCCAGCAGTTTCGGAAGGGGTGGTGGCTACACCTTC
TRBJ1-1 many TRBV29-1 NA CSVKQERNTEAFF TGCAGCGTTAAACAGGAACGGAACACTGAAGCTTTCTTT
TRBJ1-4 few TRBV20-1 NA CSASEGRDEKLFF TGCAGTGCTAGCGAAGGAAGGGATGAAAAACTGTTTTTT
TRBJ2-7 many TRBV5-1 NA CASSLGGTSSYEQYF TGCGCCAGCAGCCTGGGTGGGACCTCGTCCTACGAGCAGTACTTC
TRBJ2-7 NA TRBV27 NA CASSFSGTLRVEQYF TGTGCCAGCAGTTTCTCCGGGACCCTCCGGGTGGAGCAGTACTTC
TRBJ2-1 few TRBV20-1 TRBD2 CSARSLSGVYNEQFF TGCAGTGCTAGATCCCTGAGCGGGGTCTACAATGAGCAGTTCTTC
TRBJ2-1 few TRBV7-3 TRBD2 CASSWGLADSNEQFF TGTGCCAGCAGCTGGGGACTAGCGGATAGCAATGAGCAGTTCTTC